These 25 T cell receptor beta chains came from one sample sequenced in a study of shared clonotypes between healthy human individuals. Clones were read by immunoSEQ multiplex PCR, and TCRdb kept only the in-frame ones, dropping some. The data show over 2,000,000 clones, about 93% seen once. CD45RO-negative CD8 cells positively selected for CCR7 made up the naive population, which excluded terminally differentiated effector memory CD45RA+ cells. What was sequenced was naive CD8+ T cells from PBMCs. The receptors were gathered from a young man in good health. Some clones in this sample may be carry-over from other donors' samples.

The chain has TRBV27 and TRBJ2-4, with no clear D. Looked up from germline, CDR1 is MNHEY and CDR2 is SMNVEV (reference sequence). Between the trimmed V and J ends, which lost 5 bases and 0 bases, there was a span of 2 bases. There are 12 residues in the CDR3. The CDR3 protein is CASSTAKNIQYF. CDR3 sequence (DNA): TGTGCCAGCAGTACAGCCAAAAACATTCAGTACTTC.

CDR3 region: CASSTSGTGGHQPQHF. The CDR3 bases are TGTGCCAGTAGTACTTCCGGGACAGGGGGCCATCAGCCCCAGCATTTT. The chain couples TRBV19 to TRBJ1-5; 12 bases are a match to TRBD1. CDR3 length: 16 residues. V lost 4 bases to trimming and J lost 5 bases; unmatched junction nucleotides: 6. Per germline, CDR1 LNHDA and CDR2 SQIVND (reference sequence).

The chain combines TRBV7-9 with TRBJ1-4; perhaps TRBD1 as D (6 bases). This CDR3 has 15 amino acids. Trimming cost V 4 bases and J 0 bases, with 9 bases left between them. Germline CDR1 reads SEHNR; CDR2 reads FQNEAQ (reference sequence). CDR3 in amino acids: CASSYGTSTNEKLFF. In nucleotides, the CDR3 is TGTGCCAGCAGCTACGGGACATCAACTAATGAAAAACTGTTTTTT.

The rearrangement uses TRBV28 and TRBJ2-1; 8 nucleotides match TRBD2. Germline V gives CDR1 MDHEN, CDR2 SYDVKM. The CDR3 runs to 16 residues. Trimming at V came to 3 bases and at J to 8 bases, leaving 12 bases not matched to a gene. CDR3 sequence (DNA): TGTGCCAGCAGTTTTACCGGGGCGGGAGGAGTTGATGAGCAGTTCTTC. This translates into CASSFTGAGGVDEQFF.

The chain links TRBV28 to TRBJ1-6, with no clear D. Trimming removed 5 bases from V and 0 bases from J, with 8 bases in between. Looked up from germline, CDR1 is MDHEN and CDR2 is SYDVKM. The CDR3 extends over 15 amino acids. The CDR3 DNA is TGTGCCAGCAGTCCCCTGGGCTCCTATAATTCACCCCTCCACTTT. Translated: CASSPLGSYNSPLHF. The complete variable domain, with remaining parts taken from reference TRBV28 and TRBJ1-6, reads DVKVTQSSRYLVKRTGEKVFLECVQDMDHENMFWYRQDPGLGLRLIYFSYDVKMKEKGDIPEGYSVSREKKERFSLILESASTNQTSMYLCASSPLGSYNSPLHFGNGTRLTVT.

This chain uses TRBV4-1 with TRBJ2-3, with a weak D call TRBD2 (5 bases). This CDR3 comprises 14 residues. CDR1 and CDR2 (germline): MGHRA, YSYEKL. Deletions cut 3 bases from V and 0 bases from J, with 7 bases between. The CDR3 sequence: CASSQASSTDTQYF. DNA for the CDR3: TGCGCCAGCAGCCAGGCTAGCAGCACAGATACGCAGTATTTT.

The gene calls are TRBV6-5 and TRBJ1-2, with D unresolved. V lost 0 bases, J lost 1 base, and 9 bases lay in between. From germline, CDR1 is MNHEY and CDR2 SVGAGI. This CDR3 has 15 residues. CDR3 sequence (DNA): TGTGCCAGCAGTTACTCCCCCCGAGTTAACTATGGCTACACCTTC. It yields the protein CASSYSPRVNYGYTF.

Only one count was recorded for this clone. This sequence joins TRBV9 and TRBJ2-5; TRBD2 agrees at 12 bases. Germline CDR1 is SGDLS and CDR2 is YYNGEE. The CDR3 runs 16 residues. J gave up 3 bases and V 0 bases, and 3 bases lay outside the gene matches. Written as DNA, the CDR3 is TGTGCCAGCAGCGTAGCGGGACTAGCGGGTAAAGAGACCCAGTACTTC. Translation: CASSVAGLAGKETQYF.

The V call is TRBV6-1, the J call TRBJ2-7; either TRBD1 or TRBD2 may fit D (5 bases each). The CDR3 has 15 amino acids. Germline-derived CDR1 and CDR2 are MNHNS and SASEGT. Trimming removed 6 bases from V and 0 bases from J, with 15 bases in between. The CDR3 DNA reads as TGTGCCAGCAGGTACCCCGGGACGGTCTCCTACGAGCAGTACTTC. This sequence encodes CASRYPGTVSYEQYF.

The chain carries TRBV29-1 and TRBJ1-5; the D gene is possibly TRBD1 (5 bases). V lost 3 bases and J 4 bases, leaving 10 bases between the germline ends. CDR3 length: 13 residues. Germline V gene data show CDR1 as SQVTM and CDR2 as ANQGSEA. Written as DNA, the CDR3 is TGCAGCGTTGACGCGGGGACTAATCAGCCCCAGCATTTT. This codes for CSVDAGTNQPQHF.

This clone was seen just once. The rearrangement joins TRBV11-2 to TRBJ1-1; 10 positions match TRBD1. V shed 5 bases and J 2 bases; nucleotides not matched to a gene: 5. This CDR3 contains 15 residues. CDR1 is SGHAT, CDR2 FQNNGV, per germline. CDR3 nucleotide sequence: TGTGCCAGCAGCAGACCGACAGGGGGCAACACTGAAGCTTTCTTT. Protein sequence: CASSRPTGGNTEAFF.

V and J are TRBV7-9 and TRBJ1-2; perhaps TRBD1 as D (5 bases). The germline V and J ends were trimmed by 1 base and 4 bases, with 10 bases remaining between them. The length of the CDR3 is 14 residues. Germline CDR1 and CDR2: SEHNR and FQNEAQ (reference sequence). CDR3: CASSLGRAGYGYTF. CDR3 nucleotides: TGTGCCAGCAGCTTAGGCAGGGCTGGCTATGGCTACACCTTC.

This clone was detected once. The gene calls are TRBV19 and TRBJ2-3; no definite D call. Trimming took 5 bases from V and 3 from J, leaving 15 bases between them. Germline V CDR1 and CDR2: LNHDA, SQIVND (reference sequence). The CDR3 totals 15 residues. The CDR3 nucleotides are TGTGCCAGTAGTCCCCCCGCCTACGGGACAGATACGCAGTATTTT. This codes for CASSPPAYGTDTQYF.

V is TRBV29-1 and J is TRBJ2-7; D is perhaps TRBD2 (7 bases). The germline V gene encodes CDR1 SQVTM and CDR2 ANQGSEA. CDR3 length: 15 amino acids. The V gene lost 5 bases and the J gene lost 0 bases, with 17 bases spanning the gap. The CDR3 DNA follows: TGCAGCGTTAAGGGGGGGGACAAAAGCTCCTACGAGCAGTACTTC. Its translation is CSVKGGDKSSYEQYF.

V and J are TRBV15 and TRBJ1-2; a weak D match, TRBD1 (5 bases). This CDR3 has 16 residues. Trimming shortened V by 0 bases and J by 4 bases, and 15 bases separated the two germline ends. Germline CDR1 is LNHNV and CDR2 is YYDKDF (reference sequence). CDR3 DNA: TGTGCCACCAGCAGAGATCTTAGCGGGACGGGCTATGGCTACACCTTC. This codes for CATSRDLSGTGYGYTF.

V usage is TRBV15 and J usage is TRBJ2-5; 9 bases align to TRBD2. Looked up from germline, CDR1 is LNHNV and CDR2 is YYDKDF (reference sequence). The V segment lost 5 bases and the J segment 11 bases; nucleotides outside the gene matches: 9. This CDR3 has 13 residues. This CDR3 is CATSQGLAPIQYF. As DNA, the CDR3 is TGTGCCACCAGCCAAGGACTAGCGCCGATTCAGTACTTC.

The chain links TRBV30 to TRBJ2-5, with D possibly being TRBD2 (5 bases). Matching the DNA end better, TRBJ2-7 makes the J call doubtful. Germline assignment: CDR1 GTSNPN and CDR2 SVGIG (reference sequence). The CDR3 totals 14 residues. CDR3 nucleotides: TGTGCCTGGAGTGTACTTGAGGGAACCCACGAGCAGTACTTC. Residues: CAWSVLEGTHEQYF.

This clone was picked up one time. The chain joins TRBV19 to TRBJ2-3; TRBD1 matches at 9 bases. V gave up 5 bases and J gave up 5 bases; unmatched junction bases: 2. This CDR3 comprises 13 residues. CDR1 is LNHDA, CDR2 SQIVND, per germline (reference sequence). This CDR3 reads CASSDRGGDTQYF. The CDR3 coding sequence is TGTGCCAGTAGTGACAGGGGGGGAGATACGCAGTATTTT.

Here the CDR3 reads CASSRETTGSGYTF. The CDR3 bases are TGCGCCAGCAGCCGGGAAACGACAGGGTCTGGCTACACCTTC. V and J are TRBV4-1 and TRBJ1-2; 7 nucleotides line up with TRBD1. V lost 4 bases, J lost 7 bases, and 9 bases stayed unmatched. Germline CDR1 reads MGHRA; CDR2 reads YSYEKL. This CDR3 has 14 residues.

This rearrangement joins TRBV28 to TRBJ2-7, with no clear D. Per the germline V gene, CDR1 is MDHEN and CDR2 is SYDVKM. The CDR3 extends over 14 amino acids. Trimming shortened V by 6 bases and J by 0 bases, and 12 bases separated the two germline ends. CDR3 DNA sequence: TGTGCCAGCAGATTAGAATTAAGCTCCTACGAGCAGTACTTC. Translated, it gives CASRLELSSYEQYF.

The chain has TRBV7-6 and TRBJ2-2; 7 bases are a match to TRBD1. The CDR3 is 16 residues long. Germline V gene data show CDR1 as SGHVS and CDR2 as FNYEAQ. V shed 5 bases and J 0 bases; nucleotides not matched to a gene: 6. This CDR3 reads CASSHPTGTNTGELFF. For the CDR3, the DNA is TGTGCCAGCAGCCATCCGACAGGGACGAACACCGGGGAGCTGTTTTTT.

This chain uses TRBV7-2 with TRBJ2-5; D gene unclear. The V end was cut by 4 bases, the J end by 4 bases, with 16 bases between. This CDR3 region has 15 residues. From germline, CDR1 is SGHTA and CDR2 FQGNSA. The CDR3 DNA sequence: TGTGCCAGCAGCTCGTCAGGTGTACCGGGAGAGACCCAGTACTTC. This sequence encodes CASSSSGVPGETQYF.

This chain uses TRBV27 with TRBJ1-2; 8 bases match TRBD1. Trimming took 5 bases from V and 8 from J; bases not matched to a gene: 16. The CDR3 consists of 16 residues. In germline, CDR1 is MNHEY, CDR2 SMNVEV (reference sequence). In DNA, the CDR3 is TGTGCCAGCAGTGTAACAGGGGGGATTCTCCCCGGGGGCTACACCTTC. As protein: CASSVTGGILPGGYTF.

This chain connects TRBV7-6 to TRBJ2-2, with D unresolved. The V end was cut by 4 bases, the J end by 5 bases, with 8 bases between. The CDR3 runs to 13 residues. Looked up from germline, CDR1 is SGHVS and CDR2 is FNYEAQ. The CDR3 sequence: CASSYLVTGELFF. The CDR3 coding sequence is TGTGCCAGCAGCTACCTCGTTACCGGGGAGCTGTTTTTT.

The J gene is TRBJ2-6, the V gene TRBV4-1; D unclear. The germline V and J ends were trimmed by 4 bases and 0 bases, with 10 bases remaining between them. The germline V gene has CDR1 MGHRA and CDR2 YSYEKL. The CDR3 has 16 residues. The CDR3 coding sequence is TGCGCCAGCAGCCCAAGAACGGCCTCTGGGGCCAACGTCCTGACTTTC. This codes for CASSPRTASGANVLTF.